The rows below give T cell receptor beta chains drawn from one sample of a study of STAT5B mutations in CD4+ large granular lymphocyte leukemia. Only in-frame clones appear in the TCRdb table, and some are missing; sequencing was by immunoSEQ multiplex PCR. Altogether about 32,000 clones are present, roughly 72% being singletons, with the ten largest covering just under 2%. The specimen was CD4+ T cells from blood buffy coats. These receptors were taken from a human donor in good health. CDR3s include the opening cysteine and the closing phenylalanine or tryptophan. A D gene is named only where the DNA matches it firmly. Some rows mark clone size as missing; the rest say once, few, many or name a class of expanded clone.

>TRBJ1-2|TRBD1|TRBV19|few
TGTGCCAGTAGTATGGACAGGGGATATGGCTACACCTTC
CASSMDRGYGYTF
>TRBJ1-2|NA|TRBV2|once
TGTGCCAGCAGGTACCGTAGGGAGGATAGCTACACCTTC
CASRYRREDSYTF
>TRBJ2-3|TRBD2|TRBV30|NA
TGTGCCTGGAGTTTCGTGACTAGCGGGGGAAGCACAGATACGCAGTATTTT
CAWSFVTSGGSTDTQYF
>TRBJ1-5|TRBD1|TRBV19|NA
TGTGCCAGTAGTATAGGGCCCGCCACAGGGGGCGGCCAGCCCCAGCATTTT
CASSIGPATGGGQPQHF
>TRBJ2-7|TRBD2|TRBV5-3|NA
TGTGCCAGAAGCTTGGAATCTACTAGCGGGCACTACGAGCAGTACTTC
CARSLESTSGHYEQYF
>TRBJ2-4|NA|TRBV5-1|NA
TGCGCCAGCAGCCCGACAGTAGCCAAAAACATTCAGTACTTC
CASSPTVAKNIQYF
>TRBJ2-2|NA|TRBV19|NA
TGTGCCAGTAGTATAGAAAGCCGCAGTCCCGGCGGGGAGCTGTTTTTT
CASSIESRSPGGELFF
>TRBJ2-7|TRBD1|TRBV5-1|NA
TGCGCCAGCAGCGCCTCGGGACAGCAACCCTACGAGCAGTACTTC
CASSASGQQPYEQYF
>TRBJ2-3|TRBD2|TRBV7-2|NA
TGTGCCAGCAGCTTCCCACAAGGAGCGGGGGTGAGCACAGATACGCAGTATTTT
CASSFPQGAGVSTDTQYF
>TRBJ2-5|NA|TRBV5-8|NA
TGTGCCAGCAGGGTGCGATTCCTCGGCGTGAGGGAGACCCAGTACTTC
CASRVRFLGVRETQYF
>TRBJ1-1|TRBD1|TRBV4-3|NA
TGCGCCAGCAGCCGCGGACAGGGCTGGACTGAAGCTTTCTTT
CASSRGQGWTEAFF
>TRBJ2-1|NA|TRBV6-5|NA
TGTGCCAGCAGCCGAGGGGGGGCCATAAATGAGCAGTTCTTC
CASSRGGAINEQFF
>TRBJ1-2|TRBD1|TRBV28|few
TGTGCCAGCAGTCCACAGGGGGCAATACGCTACACCTTC
CASSPQGAIRYTF
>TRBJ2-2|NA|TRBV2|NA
TGTGCCAGCAGTGAAATGACACCCAGGTTGAACACCGGGGAGCTGTTTTTT
CASSEMTPRLNTGELFF
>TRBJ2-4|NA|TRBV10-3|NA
TGTGCCATCAGTGACGGGGGGCGGGCCAAAAACATTCAGTACTTC
CAISDGGRAKNIQYF
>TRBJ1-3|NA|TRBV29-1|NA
TGCAGCGTGAGGGAGGGGGGGCGCGGAAACACCATATATTTT
CSVREGGRGNTIYF
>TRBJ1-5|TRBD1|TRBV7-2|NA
TGTGCCAGCAGCTGGACAGGGGGAAGCAATCAGCCCCAGCATTTT
CASSWTGGSNQPQHF
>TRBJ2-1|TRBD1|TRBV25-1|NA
TGTGCCAGCAGTGAATATGTTGGACAGGGCTACAATGAGCAGTTCTTC
CASSEYVGQGYNEQFF
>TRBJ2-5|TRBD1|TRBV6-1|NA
TGTGCCAGCTCCGTATCAACAGGGGATCAAGAGACCCAGTACTTC
CASSVSTGDQETQYF
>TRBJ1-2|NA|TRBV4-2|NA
TGTGCCAGCAGCCCCCCCGGGGAGGGCTACACCTTC
CASSPPGEGYTF
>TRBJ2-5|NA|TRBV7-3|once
TGTGCCAGCTCCCGACGGCACCAAGAGACCCAGTACTTC
CASSRRHQETQYF
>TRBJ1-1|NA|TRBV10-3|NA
TGTGCCATCAGCGGAGACCTATGGGGCACTGAAGCTTTCTTT
CAISGDLWGTEAFF
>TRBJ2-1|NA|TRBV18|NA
TGTGCCAGCTCACCAAACAATGAGCAGTTCTTC
CASSPNNEQFF
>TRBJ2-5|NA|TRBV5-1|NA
TGCGCCAGCAGACTTCGGACGGCCTTGGCGGAGACCCAGTACTTC
CASRLRTALAETQYF
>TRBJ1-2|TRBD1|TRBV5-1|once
TGCGCCAGCAGCTTGGAAGGGACAGGGAGTTTTGGTGGCTACACCTTC
CASSLEGTGSFGGYTF
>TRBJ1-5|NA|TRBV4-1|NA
TGCGCCAGCATGCCAAGGTGGGGGGGACAGCCCCAGCATTTT
CASMPRWGGQPQHF
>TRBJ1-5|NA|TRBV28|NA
TGTGCCAGCAGTAGTCTCGGGACGGCGAGCAATCAGCCCCAGCATTTT
CASSSLGTASNQPQHF
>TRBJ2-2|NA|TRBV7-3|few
TGTGCCAGCAGCTCTCCCAATTTGAGGAACACCGGGGAGCTGTTTTTT
CASSSPNLRNTGELFF
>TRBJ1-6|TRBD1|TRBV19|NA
TGTGCCAGTACCGACAGGGGGGATTCACCCCTCCACTTT
CASTDRGDSPLHF
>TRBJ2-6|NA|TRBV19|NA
TGTGCCAGTAGTATGAGGCCTGGGGCCAACGTCCTGACTTTC
CASSMRPGANVLTF
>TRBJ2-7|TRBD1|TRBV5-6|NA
TGTGCCAGCAGCTTGAGTCAGGGGGCCCCCTACGAGCAGTACTTC
CASSLSQGAPYEQYF
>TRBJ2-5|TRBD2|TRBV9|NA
TGTGCCAGCAGCGTATTTGCTCCGGGGGGGACCCAGTACTTC
CASSVFAPGGTQYF
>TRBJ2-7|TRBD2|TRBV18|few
TGTGCCAGCTCACCAGCTCCTAGCGGGGAATACGAGCAGTACTTC
CASSPAPSGEYEQYF
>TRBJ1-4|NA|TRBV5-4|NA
TGTGCCAGCAGCTTGGTGGCAGGCCCTAATGAAAAACTGTTTTTT
CASSLVAGPNEKLFF
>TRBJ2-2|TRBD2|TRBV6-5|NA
TGTGCCAGCAGCTCGGGACTACCGACCGGGGAGCTGTTTTTT
CASSSGLPTGELFF
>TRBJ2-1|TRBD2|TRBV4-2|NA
TGTGCCAGCAGCCCCCGACCCCAACCGGGACTAACCTACAATGAGCAGTTCTTC
CASSPRPQPGLTYNEQFF
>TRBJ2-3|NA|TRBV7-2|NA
TGTGCCAGCAGCCAGACTGGCCAGCGCACAGATACGCAGTATTTT
CASSQTGQRTDTQYF
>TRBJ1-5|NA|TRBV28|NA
TGTGCCAGCAGCCCCCGGCCACGCGGCAATCAGCCCCAGCATTTT
CASSPRPRGNQPQHF
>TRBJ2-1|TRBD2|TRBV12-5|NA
TGTGCTAGTGGCCGCTCAGGACTAGGCTCAAGGGAGCAGTTCTTC
CASGRSGLGSREQFF
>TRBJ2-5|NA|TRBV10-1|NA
TGCGCCAGCGCTTACAGTGGGGAAGAGACCCAGTACTTC
CASAYSGEETQYF
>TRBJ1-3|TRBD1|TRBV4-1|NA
TGCGCCAGCAGCCAACGGGACAGGCCTCTCTCTGGAAACACCATATATTTT
CASSQRDRPLSGNTIYF
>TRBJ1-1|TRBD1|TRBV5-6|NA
TGTGCCAGCAGCCCGCCCCACAGGGGTACTGAAGCTTTCTTT
CASSPPHRGTEAFF
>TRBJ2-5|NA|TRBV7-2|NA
TGTGCCAGCAGCTTAGTGGTCAGCGAAGAGACCCAGTACTTC
CASSLVVSEETQYF
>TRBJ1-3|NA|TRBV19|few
TGTGCCAGTAATTATGGCGCTGGAAACACCATATATTTT
CASNYGAGNTIYF
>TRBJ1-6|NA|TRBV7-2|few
TGTGCCAGCAGCTTAACCTGGCAGGCCCTCCACTTT
CASSLTWQALHF
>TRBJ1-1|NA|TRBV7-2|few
TGTGCCAGCTTTCGGGGGCGCGGGCTCGGGGACACTGAAGCTTTCTTT
CASFRGRGLGDTEAFF
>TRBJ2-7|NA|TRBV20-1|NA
TGCAGTGCTGGAACTATCTACGAGCAGTACTTC
CSAGTIYEQYF
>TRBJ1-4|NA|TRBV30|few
TGTGCCTGGAGTCATAAACAGGGAGGTGATGAAAAACTGTTTTTT
CAWSHKQGGDEKLFF
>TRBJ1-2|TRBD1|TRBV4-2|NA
TGTGCCAGCAGCCGAACTACAGGGGACCTCATCTATGGCTACACCTTC
CASSRTTGDLIYGYTF
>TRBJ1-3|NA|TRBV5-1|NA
TGCGCCAGCAGAGATATCGACAGGAACTCTGGAAACACCATATATTTT
CASRDIDRNSGNTIYF
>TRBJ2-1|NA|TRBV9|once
TGTGCCAGCAGCGTAGATCTGGACCTTTACTCCTACAATGAGCAGTTCTTC
CASSVDLDLYSYNEQFF
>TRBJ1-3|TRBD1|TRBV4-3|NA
TGCGCCAGCGGCCAAGATCTCGGCCGACAGGGTTTTCGAAACACCATATATTTT
CASGQDLGRQGFRNTIYF
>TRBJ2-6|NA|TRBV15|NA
TGTGCCACCAGCAGAGATAGGGGCTCATGGGCCAACGTCCTGACTTTC
CATSRDRGSWANVLTF
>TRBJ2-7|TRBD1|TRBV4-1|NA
TGCGCCAGCAGCCAGTTCGGGACAGGGGGAACGTACATTCCCTACGAGCAGTACTTC
CASSQFGTGGTYIPYEQYF
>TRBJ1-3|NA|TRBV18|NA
TGTGCCAGCTCAGAATCGGCCCGGGGTATCTCTGGAAACACCATATATTTT
CASSESARGISGNTIYF
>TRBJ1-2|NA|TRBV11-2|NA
TGTGCCAGCAGCCTATCTTCCTATGGCTACACCTTC
CASSLSSYGYTF
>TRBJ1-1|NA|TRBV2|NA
TGTGCCAGCGGAACCTCAGGGGCCCCCTCAACTGAAGCTTTCTTT
CASGTSGAPSTEAFF